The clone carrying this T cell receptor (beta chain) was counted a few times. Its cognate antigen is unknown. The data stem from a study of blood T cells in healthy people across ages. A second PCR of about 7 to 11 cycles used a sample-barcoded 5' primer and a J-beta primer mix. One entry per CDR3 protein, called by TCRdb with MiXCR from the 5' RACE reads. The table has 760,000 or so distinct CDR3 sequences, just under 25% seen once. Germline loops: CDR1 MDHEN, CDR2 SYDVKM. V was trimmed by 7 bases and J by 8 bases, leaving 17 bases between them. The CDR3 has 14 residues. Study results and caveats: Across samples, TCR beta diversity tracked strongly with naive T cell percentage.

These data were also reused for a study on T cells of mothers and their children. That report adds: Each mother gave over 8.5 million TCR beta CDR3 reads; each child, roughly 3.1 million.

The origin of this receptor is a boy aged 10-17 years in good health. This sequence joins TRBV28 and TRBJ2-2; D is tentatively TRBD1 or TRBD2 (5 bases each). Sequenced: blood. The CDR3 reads CASTIRAREGELFF. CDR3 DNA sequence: TGTGCCAGCACCATTAGAGCCAGGGAGGGGGAGCTGTTTTTT.